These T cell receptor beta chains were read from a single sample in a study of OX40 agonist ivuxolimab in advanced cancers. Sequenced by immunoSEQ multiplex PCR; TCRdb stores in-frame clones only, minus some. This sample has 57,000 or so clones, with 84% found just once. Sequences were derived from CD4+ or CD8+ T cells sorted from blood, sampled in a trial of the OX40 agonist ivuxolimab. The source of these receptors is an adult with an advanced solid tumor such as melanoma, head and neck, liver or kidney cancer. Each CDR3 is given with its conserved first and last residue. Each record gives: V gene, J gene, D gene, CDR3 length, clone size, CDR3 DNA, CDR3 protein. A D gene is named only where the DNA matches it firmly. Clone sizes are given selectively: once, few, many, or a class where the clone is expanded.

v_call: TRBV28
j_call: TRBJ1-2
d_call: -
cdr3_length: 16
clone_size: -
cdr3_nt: TGTGCCAGCAGCGCCCCCCTAGCTTGGGCGAACTATGGCTACACCTTC
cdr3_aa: CASSAPLAWANYGYTF

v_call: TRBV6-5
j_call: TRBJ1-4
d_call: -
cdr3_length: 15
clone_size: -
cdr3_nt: TGTGCCAGCAGTTACTTCGGTGCAACTAATGAAAAACTGTTTTTT
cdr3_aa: CASSYFGATNEKLFF

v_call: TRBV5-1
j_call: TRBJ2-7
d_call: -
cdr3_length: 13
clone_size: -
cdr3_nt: TGCGCCAGCAGCTTTCTCCTGACCGGCGAGCAGTACTTC
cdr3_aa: CASSFLLTGEQYF

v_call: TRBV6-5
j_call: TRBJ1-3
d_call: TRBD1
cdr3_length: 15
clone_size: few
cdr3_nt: TGTGCCAGCAGTTTACAGGGGGACTCTGGAAACACCATATATTTT
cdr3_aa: CASSLQGDSGNTIYF

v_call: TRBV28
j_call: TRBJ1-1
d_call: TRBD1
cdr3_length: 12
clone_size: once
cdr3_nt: TGTGCCAGCAGTTTGGGGGGGACAGGAGCTTTCTTT
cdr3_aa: CASSLGGTGAFF

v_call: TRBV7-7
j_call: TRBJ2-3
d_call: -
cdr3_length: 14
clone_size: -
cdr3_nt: TGTGCCAGCAGCTTAAATGTTGGTACAGATACGCAGTATTTT
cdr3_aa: CASSLNVGTDTQYF

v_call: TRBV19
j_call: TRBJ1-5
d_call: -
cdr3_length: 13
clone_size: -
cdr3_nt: TGTGCCAGTAGTATAGAGACTTTAAGGCCCCAGCATTTT
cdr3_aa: CASSIETLRPQHF

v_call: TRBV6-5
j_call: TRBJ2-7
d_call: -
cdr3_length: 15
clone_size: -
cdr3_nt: TGTGCCAGCAGGTACCTCTCGCAGGCGACCTACGAGCAGTACTTC
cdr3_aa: CASRYLSQATYEQYF

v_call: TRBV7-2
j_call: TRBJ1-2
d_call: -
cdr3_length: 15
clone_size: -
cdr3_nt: TGTGCCAGCAGCTCCCCCAGGGGACCCTACTATGGCTACACCTTC
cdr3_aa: CASSSPRGPYYGYTF

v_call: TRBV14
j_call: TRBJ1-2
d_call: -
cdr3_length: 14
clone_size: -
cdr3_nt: TGTGCCAGCAGCCAAGATCGGGATGACTATGGCTACACCTTC
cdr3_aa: CASSQDRDDYGYTF

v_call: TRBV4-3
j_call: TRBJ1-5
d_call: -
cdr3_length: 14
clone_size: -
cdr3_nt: TGCGCCAGCAGCCAAGACTTTCTGGGTCAGCCCCAGCATTTT
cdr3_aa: CASSQDFLGQPQHF

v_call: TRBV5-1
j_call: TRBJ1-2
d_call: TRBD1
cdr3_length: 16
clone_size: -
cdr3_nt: TGCGCCAGCAGCTTGGGAGGGGGCGCCTGGTTCTATGGCTACACCTTC
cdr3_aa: CASSLGGGAWFYGYTF

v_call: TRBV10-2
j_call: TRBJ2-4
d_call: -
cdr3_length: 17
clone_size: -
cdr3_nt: TGCGCCAGCAGTGACCGCGCGCTCCGCGGGGCCAAAAACATTCAGTACTTC
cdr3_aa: CASSDRALRGAKNIQYF

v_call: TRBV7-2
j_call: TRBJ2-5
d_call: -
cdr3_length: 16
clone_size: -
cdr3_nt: TGTGCCAGCAGCTTAGGGGGGGACGTGAGGGCCGAGACCCAGTACTTC
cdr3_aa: CASSLGGDVRAETQYF

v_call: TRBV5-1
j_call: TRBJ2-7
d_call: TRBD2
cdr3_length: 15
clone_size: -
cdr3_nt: TGCGCCAGCAGCCAGACTAGCGGGGGGGCCTACGAGCAGTACTTC
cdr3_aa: CASSQTSGGAYEQYF

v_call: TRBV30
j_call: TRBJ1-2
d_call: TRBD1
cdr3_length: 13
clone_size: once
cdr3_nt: TGTGCCTGGAGTCGGGACAGGCCTTATGGCTACACCTTC
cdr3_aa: CAWSRDRPYGYTF

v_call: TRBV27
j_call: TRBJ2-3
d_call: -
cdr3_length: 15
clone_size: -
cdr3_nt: TGTGCCAGCAGTTTAGAAGGGAGAGGCACAGATACGCAGTATTTT
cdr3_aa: CASSLEGRGTDTQYF

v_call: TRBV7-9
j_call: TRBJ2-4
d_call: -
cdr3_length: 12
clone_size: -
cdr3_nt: TGTGCCAGCAGCCCAGCGTTCGGCATTCAGTACTTC
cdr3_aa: CASSPAFGIQYF

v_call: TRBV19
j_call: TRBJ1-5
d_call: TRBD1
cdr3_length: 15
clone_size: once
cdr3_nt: TGTGCCAGTAGTTCTAGGACAGGCGGCAATCAGCCCCAGCATTTT
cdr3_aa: CASSSRTGGNQPQHF

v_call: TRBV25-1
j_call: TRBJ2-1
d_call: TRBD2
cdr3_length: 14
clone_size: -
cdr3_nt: TGTGCCAGCAGTGGCGCGGGGGGAAACAATGAGCAGTTCTTC
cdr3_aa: CASSGAGGNNEQFF

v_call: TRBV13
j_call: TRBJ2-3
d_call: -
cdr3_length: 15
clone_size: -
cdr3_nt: TGTGCCAGCAGCTTATCGGGGGTAGGGATTGATACGCAGTATTTT
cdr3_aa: CASSLSGVGIDTQYF

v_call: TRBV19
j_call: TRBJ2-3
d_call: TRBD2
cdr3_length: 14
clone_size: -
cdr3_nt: TGTGCCAGTAGTATCGGAGCGGGAGGGGATACGCAGTATTTT
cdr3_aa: CASSIGAGGDTQYF

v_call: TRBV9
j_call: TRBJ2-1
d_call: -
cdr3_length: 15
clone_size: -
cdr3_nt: TGTGCCAGCAGCGTAGAACGGGAGTTCTGGAATGAGCAGTTCTTC
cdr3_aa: CASSVEREFWNEQFF

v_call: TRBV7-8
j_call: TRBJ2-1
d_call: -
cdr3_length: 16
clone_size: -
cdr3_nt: TGTGCCAGCATCGACTCTCGGGGGCGCTCCTACAATGAGCAGTTCTTC
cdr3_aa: CASIDSRGRSYNEQFF

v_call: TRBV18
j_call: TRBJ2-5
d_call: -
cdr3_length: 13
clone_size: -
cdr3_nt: TGTGCCAGCTCACCGGTTGGATTAGAGACCCAGTACTTC
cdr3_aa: CASSPVGLETQYF

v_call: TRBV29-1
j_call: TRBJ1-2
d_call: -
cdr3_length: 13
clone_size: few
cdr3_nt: TGCAGCGCCAGTTCGAGCAACTTCTATGGCTACACCTTC
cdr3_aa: CSASSSNFYGYTF

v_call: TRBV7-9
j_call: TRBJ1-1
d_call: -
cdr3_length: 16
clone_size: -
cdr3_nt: TGTGCCAGCAGCCGAAGGGACCGGGACCCCGGGGCTGAAGCTTTCTTT
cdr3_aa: CASSRRDRDPGAEAFF

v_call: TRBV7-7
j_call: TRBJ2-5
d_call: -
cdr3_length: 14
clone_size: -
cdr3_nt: TGTGCCAGCAGCTTACAGCAGAACCAAGAGACCCAGTACTTC
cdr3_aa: CASSLQQNQETQYF

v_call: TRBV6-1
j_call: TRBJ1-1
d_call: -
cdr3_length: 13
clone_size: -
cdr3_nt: TGTGCCAGCAGTGCACAAATGGACACTGAAGCTTTCTTT
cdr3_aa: CASSAQMDTEAFF

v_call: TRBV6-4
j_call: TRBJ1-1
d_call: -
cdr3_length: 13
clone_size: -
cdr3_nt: TGTGCCAGCAGTGTAGGGTGGAACACTGAAGCTTTCTTT
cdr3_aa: CASSVGWNTEAFF

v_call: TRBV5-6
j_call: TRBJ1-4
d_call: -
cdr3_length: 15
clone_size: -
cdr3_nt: TGTGCCAGCAGCCACGTTGCGACAACTAATGAAAAACTGTTTTTT
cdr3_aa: CASSHVATTNEKLFF

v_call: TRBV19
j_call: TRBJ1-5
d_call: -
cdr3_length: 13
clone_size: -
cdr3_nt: TGTGCCAGTAGTATGTGGGGAAATCAGCCCCAGCATTTT
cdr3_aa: CASSMWGNQPQHF

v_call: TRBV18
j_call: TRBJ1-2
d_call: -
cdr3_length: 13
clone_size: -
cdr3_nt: TGTGCCAGCTCACCGGCCGGCCGTGGTGGCTACACCTTC
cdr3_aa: CASSPAGRGGYTF

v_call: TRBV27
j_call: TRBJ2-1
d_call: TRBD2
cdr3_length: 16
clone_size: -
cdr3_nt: TGTGCCAGCAGTCGGATTAGCGGGAGGGTAAGCAATGAGCAGTTCTTC
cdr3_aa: CASSRISGRVSNEQFF

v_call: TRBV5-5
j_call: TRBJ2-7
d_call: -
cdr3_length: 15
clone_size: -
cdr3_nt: TGTGCCAGCAGCACCGGTAACCGTAACTCCTACGAGCAGTACTTC
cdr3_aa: CASSTGNRNSYEQYF

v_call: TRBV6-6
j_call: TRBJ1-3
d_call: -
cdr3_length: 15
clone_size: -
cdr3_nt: TGTGCCAGCACCTACGACACTCACTCTGGAAACACCATATATTTT
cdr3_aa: CASTYDTHSGNTIYF

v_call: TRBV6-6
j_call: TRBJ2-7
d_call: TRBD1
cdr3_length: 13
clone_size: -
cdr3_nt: TGTGCCAGCAGTACAGGGACAGACCCTAAGCAGTACTTC
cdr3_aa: CASSTGTDPKQYF

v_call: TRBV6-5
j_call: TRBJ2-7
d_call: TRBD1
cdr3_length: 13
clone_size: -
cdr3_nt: TGTGCCAGTGGACAGGGGGTTAACTACGAGCAGTACTTC
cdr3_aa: CASGQGVNYEQYF

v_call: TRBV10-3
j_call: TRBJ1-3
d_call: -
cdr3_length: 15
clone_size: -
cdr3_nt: TGTGCCATCATTTCGGACCCAGGCTCTGGAAACACCATATATTTT
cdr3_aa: CAIISDPGSGNTIYF

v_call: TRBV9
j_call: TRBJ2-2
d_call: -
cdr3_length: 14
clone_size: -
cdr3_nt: TGTGCCAGCAGCGTATTATTGGACACCGGGGAGCTGTTTTTT
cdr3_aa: CASSVLLDTGELFF

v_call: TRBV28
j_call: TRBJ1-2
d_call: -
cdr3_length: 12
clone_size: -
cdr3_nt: TGTGCCAGCAGTTCAGGGGACTATGGCTACACCTTC
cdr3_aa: CASSSGDYGYTF